These T cell receptor beta chains were read from a single sample in a study of cytomegalovirus exposure and HLA in healthy donors. TCRdb keeps only in-frame clones here, not all; method: immunoSEQ multiplex PCR. The sample lists roughly 120,000 clones; over 80% were seen once. Sequenced input: PBMCs. These receptors all stem from a man between 50 and 59 years old in good health and CMV-seronegative. Each CDR3 is given with its conserved first and last residue.

TRBV5-4 | CASSLTLAGGETQYF
TRBV2 | CASSPSVSSYNEQFF
TRBV7-6 | CASSLASGGSTYEQYF
TRBV11-2 | CASSLGGGDPTDTQYF
TRBV18 | CASSREIGTGDTEAFF
TRBV7-2 | CASSPPGGSYNEQFF
TRBV29-1 | CSVVYRGSYEQYF
TRBV15 | CATSRDRSPLHF
TRBV2 | CASSEGLVGEQYF
TRBV30 | CAWNLGTGLEGNQPQHF
TRBV10-3 | CAISDRGQETQYF
TRBV5-5 | CASSDPNVGLALRTGELFF
TRBV2 | CASSERGSSYNEQFF
TRBV29-1 | CSVGGGRGNTGELFF
TRBV28 | CASSSPGTSGRIKQYF
TRBV5-6 | CASSLAMTGGDIQYF
TRBV5-1 | CASSGGRSPFDPIYF
TRBV7-9 | CASSFLRGTGELFF
TRBV9 | CASSVNVRLEGTELAGGTQFF
TRBV7-9 | CASSLALGAGELFF
TRBV9 | CASSVQGTSTDTQYF
TRBV5-6 | CASSSDREWRETQYF
TRBV9 | CASSEWGYGGSYNEQFF
TRBV7-9 | CSSSLESLVSLADTQYF
TRBV18 | CASSPRGSQNTEAFF
TRBV4-3 | CASSQDDSSYEQYF
TRBV5-5 | CASSFSRSRGYTF
TRBV5-1 | CASTMTGGELNTQYF
TRBV9 | CASSDKSGTGELFF
TRBV11-3 | CASSKGGTEAFF
TRBV6-1 | CASRSFSGRTYF
TRBV10-3 | CAISHTGKVTEAFF
TRBV4-3 | CASSVTENTEAFF
TRBV9 | CASSVGKIANSPLHF
TRBV9 | CASSLRLNSDTQYF
TRBV5-1 | CASSLVGSTDTQYF
TRBV7-9 | CASSFSLFGELFF
TRBV10-3 | CAISYGTSGGYEQYF
TRBV6-5 | CASTLDWNTEAFF
TRBV5-4 | CASSPRTGGPYNEQFF
TRBV5-1 | CASSPPDEDIQYF
TRBV4-3 | CASSSLLAGVGANVLTF
TRBV27 | CASSTRQGSSYEQYF
TRBV7-8 | CASSATGQGTQYF
TRBV25-1 | CASSKSFYPDTQYF
TRBV28 | CASSAPTTSGGETQYF
TRBV27 | CASRPGVGLASGYTF
TRBV4-3 | CASSQLLTDRYYGYTF
TRBV28 | CASSFSWDTQYF
TRBV19 | CASSLGTDYEQYF
TRBV6-4 | CASSVDLNNEQFF
TRBV5-6 | CASRESRVSEQYF
TRBV5-4 | CASSLVQGAPHGYTF
TRBV28 | CASRPGQGRGSNQPQHF
TRBV5-1 | CASSSTSGTAKETQYF
TRBV19 | CASSTDNEQFF